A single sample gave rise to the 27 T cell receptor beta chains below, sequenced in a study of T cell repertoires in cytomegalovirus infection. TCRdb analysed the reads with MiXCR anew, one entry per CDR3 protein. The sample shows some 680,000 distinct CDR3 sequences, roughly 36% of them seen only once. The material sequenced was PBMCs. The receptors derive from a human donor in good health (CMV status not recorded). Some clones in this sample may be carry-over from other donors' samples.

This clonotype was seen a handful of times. The DNA for the CDR3 is TGTGCCAGCAGCTCGGACTCGGACAATGAGCAGTTCTTC. Translating gives CASSSDSDNEQFF. The genes are TRBV7-8 and TRBJ2-1; D may be TRBD2 (5 bases). CDR1 is SGHVS, CDR2 FQNEAQ, per germline. The ends were cut back, 4 bases at V and 5 bases at J, with 9 bases in the middle. The CDR3 has 13 residues. The whole variable domain, remainder taken from reference TRBV7-8 and TRBJ2-1, is GAGVSQSPRYKVAKRGQDVALRCDPISGHVSLFWYQQALGQGPEFLTYFQNEAQLDKSGLPSDRFFAERPEGSVSTLKIQRTQQEDSAVYLCASSSDSDNEQFFGPGTRLTVL.

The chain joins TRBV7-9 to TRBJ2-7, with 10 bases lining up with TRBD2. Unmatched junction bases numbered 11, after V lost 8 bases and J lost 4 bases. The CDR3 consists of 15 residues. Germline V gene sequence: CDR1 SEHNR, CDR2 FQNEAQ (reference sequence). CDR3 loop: CASGWTGLASYEQYF. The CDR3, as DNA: TGTGCCAGCGGTTGGACGGGACTAGCGAGTTACGAGCAGTACTTC.

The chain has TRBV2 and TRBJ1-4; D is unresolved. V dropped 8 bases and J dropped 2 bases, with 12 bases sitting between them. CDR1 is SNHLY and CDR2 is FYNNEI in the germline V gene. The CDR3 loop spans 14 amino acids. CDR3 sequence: CASGPPATNEKLFF. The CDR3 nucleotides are TGTGCCAGCGGCCCCCCCGCGACTAATGAAAAACTGTTTTTT.

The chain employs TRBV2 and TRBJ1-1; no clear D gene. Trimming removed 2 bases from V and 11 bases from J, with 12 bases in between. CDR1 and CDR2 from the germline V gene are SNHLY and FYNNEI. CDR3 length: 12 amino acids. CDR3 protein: CASSENGVLAFF. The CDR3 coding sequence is TGTGCCAGCAGTGAAAATGGCGTCCTGGCTTTCTTT.

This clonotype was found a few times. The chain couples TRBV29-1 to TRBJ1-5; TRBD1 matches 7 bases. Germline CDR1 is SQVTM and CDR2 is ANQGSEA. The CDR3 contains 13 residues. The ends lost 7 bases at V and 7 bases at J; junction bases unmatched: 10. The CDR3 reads CSAVDRVGQPQHF. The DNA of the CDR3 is TGCAGCGCTGTAGACAGGGTCGGACAGCCCCAGCATTTT.

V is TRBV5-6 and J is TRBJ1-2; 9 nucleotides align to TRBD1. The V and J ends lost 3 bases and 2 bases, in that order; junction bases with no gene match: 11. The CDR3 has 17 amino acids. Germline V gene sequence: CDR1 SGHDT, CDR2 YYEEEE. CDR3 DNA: TGTGCCAGCAGCTGGGACAGGTGGGACAGGGACAACTATGGCTACACCTTC. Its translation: CASSWDRWDRDNYGYTF.

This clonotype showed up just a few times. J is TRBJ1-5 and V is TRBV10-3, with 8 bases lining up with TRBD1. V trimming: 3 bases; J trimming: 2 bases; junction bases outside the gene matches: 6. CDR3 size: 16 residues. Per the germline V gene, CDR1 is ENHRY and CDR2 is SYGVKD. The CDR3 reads CAISDLDRGGNQPQHF. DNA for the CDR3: TGTGCCATCAGTGACTTAGACAGGGGAGGCAATCAGCCCCAGCATTTT.

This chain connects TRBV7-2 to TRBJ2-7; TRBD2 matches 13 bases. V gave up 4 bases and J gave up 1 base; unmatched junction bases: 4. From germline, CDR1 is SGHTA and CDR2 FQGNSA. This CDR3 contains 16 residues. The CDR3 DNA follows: TGTGCCAGCAGCTCGGGACTAGCGGGGCGATCCTACGAGCAGTACTTC. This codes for CASSSGLAGRSYEQYF.

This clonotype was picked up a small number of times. The CDR3 coding sequence is TGCAGCGTTGATGAGGACAGGGGGAACTATGGCTACACCTTC. Translating gives CSVDEDRGNYGYTF. The rearrangement links TRBV29-1 to TRBJ1-2, with 10 positions matching TRBD1. V was clipped by 3 bases and J by 2 bases; unmatched bases: 3. The germline V gene encodes CDR1 SQVTM and CDR2 ANQGSEA. The CDR3 is made up of 14 amino acids.

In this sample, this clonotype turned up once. CDR3 in amino acids: CASTDAHTGELFF. As DNA, the CDR3 is TGTGCCAGCACGGACGCTCACACCGGGGAGCTGTTTTTT. The chain links TRBV12-3 or TRBV12-4 to TRBJ2-2; D gene unclear. This CDR3 has 13 residues. V lost 7 bases to trimming and J lost 3 bases, with 9 bases between them.

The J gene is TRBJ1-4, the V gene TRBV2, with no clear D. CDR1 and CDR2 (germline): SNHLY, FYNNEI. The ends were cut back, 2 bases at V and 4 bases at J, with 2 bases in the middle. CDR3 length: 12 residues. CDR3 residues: CASSEYNEKLFF. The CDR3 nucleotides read TGTGCCAGCAGTGAATATAATGAAAAACTGTTTTTT.

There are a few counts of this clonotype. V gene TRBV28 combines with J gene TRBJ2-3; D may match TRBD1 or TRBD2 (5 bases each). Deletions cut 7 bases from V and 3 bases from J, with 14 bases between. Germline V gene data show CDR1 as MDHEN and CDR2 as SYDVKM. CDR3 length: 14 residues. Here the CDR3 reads CASNLVGVTDTQYF. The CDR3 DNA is TGTGCCAGCAACCTAGTGGGGGTAACAGATACGCAGTATTTT.

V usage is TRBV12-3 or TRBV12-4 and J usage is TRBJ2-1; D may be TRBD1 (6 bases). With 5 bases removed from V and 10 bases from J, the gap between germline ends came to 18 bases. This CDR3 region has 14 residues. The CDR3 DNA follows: TGTGCCAGCAGTGCCGGGACACGGTCGACAGAGCAGTTCTTC. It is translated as CASSAGTRSTEQFF.

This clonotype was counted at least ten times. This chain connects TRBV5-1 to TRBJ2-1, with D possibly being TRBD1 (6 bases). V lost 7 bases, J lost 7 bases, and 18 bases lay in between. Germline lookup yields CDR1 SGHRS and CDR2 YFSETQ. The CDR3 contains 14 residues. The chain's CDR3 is CASAPRQVPNEQFF. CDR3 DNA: TGCGCCAGCGCACCCAGACAGGTTCCGAATGAGCAGTTCTTC.

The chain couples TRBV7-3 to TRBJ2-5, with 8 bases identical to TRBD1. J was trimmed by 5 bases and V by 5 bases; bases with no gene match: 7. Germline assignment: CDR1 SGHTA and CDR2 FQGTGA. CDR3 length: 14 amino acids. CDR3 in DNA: TGTGCCAGCAGCCGCACAGGGGGTGCGGAGACCCAGTACTTC. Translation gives CASSRTGGAETQYF.

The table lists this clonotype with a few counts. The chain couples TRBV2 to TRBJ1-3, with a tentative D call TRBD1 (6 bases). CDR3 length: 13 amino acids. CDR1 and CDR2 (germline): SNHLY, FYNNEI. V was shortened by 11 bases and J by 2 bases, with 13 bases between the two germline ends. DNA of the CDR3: TGTGCCGGGGGGCTGAAGGCTGGAAACACCATATATTTT. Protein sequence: CAGGLKAGNTIYF.

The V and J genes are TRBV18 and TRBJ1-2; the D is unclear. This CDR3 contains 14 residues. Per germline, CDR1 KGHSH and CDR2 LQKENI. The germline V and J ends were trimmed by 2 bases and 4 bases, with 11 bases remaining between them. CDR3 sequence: CASSPEAPIYGYTF. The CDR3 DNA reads TGTGCCAGCTCACCAGAAGCGCCGATCTATGGCTACACCTTC.

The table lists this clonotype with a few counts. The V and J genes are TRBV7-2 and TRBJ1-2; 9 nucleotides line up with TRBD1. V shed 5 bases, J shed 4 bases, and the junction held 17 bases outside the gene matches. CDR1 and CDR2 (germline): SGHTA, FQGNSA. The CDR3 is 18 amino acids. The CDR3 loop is CASSIHMARTGVGYGYTF. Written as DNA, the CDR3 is TGTGCCAGCAGCATACATATGGCCCGGACAGGGGTTGGCTATGGCTACACCTTC.

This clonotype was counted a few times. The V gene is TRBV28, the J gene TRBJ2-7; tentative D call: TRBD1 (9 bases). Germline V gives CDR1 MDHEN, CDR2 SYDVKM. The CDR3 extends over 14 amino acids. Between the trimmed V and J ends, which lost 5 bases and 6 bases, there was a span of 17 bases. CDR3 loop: CASSRGGTGREQYF. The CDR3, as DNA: TGTGCCAGCAGTCGCGGGGGGACAGGGCGCGAGCAGTACTTC.

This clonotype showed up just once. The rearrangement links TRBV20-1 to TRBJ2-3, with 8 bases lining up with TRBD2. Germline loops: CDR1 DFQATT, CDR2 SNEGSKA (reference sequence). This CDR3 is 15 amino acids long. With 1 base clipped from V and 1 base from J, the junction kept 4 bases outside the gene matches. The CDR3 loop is CSARGFGGGTDTQYF. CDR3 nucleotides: TGCAGTGCTAGAGGGTTCGGGGGGGGCACAGATACGCAGTATTTT.

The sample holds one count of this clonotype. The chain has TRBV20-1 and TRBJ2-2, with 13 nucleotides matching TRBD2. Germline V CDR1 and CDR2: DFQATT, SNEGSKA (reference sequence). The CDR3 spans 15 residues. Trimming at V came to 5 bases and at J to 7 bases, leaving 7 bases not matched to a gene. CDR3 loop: CSASRTSGRGGELFF. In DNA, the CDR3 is TGCAGTGCTTCTCGGACTAGCGGGAGAGGCGGGGAGCTGTTTTTT.

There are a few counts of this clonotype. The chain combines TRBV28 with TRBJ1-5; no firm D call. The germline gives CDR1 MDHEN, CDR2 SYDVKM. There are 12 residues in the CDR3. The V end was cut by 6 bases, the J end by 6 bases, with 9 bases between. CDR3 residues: CASSYFIQPQHF. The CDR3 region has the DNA TGTGCCAGCAGCTACTTTATTCAGCCCCAGCATTTT.

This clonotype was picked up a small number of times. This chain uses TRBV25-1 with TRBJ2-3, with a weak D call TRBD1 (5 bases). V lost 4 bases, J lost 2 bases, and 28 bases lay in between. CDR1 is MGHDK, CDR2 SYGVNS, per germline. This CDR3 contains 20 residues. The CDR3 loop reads CASSGSKGRIPPWNTDTQYF. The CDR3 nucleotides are TGTGCCAGCAGTGGATCGAAGGGGCGGATCCCACCCTGGAACACAGATACGCAGTATTTT.

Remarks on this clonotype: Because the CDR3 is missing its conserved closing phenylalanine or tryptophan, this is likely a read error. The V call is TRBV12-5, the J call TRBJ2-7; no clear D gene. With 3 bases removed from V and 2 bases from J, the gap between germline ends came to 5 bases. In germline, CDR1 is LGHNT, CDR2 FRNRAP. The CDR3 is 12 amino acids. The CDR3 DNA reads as TGTGCTAGTGGTTTAGGAACCTACGAGCAGTACTTA. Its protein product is CASGLGTYEQYL.

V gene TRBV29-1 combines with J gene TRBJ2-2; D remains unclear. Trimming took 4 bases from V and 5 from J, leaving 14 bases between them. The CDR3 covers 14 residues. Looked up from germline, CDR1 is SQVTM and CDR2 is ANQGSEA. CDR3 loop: CSVVTPGATGELFF. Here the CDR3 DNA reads TGCAGCGTTGTTACACCGGGCGCGACCGGGGAGCTGTTTTTT.

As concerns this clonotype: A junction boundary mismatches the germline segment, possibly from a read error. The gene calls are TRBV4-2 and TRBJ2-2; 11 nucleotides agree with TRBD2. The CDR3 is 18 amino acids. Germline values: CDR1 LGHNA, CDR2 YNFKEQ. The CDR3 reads CSSSLADSGRAQGGELFF. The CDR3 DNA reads TGTTCCAGCAGCCTCGCGGATAGCGGGAGGGCCCAAGGCGGGGAGCTGTTTTTT.

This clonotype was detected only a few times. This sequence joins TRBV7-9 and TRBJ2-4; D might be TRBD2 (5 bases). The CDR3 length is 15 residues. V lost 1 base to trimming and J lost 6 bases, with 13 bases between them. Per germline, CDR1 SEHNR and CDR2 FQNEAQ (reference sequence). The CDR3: CASSLVRAEGNIQYF. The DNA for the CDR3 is TGTGCCAGCAGCTTAGTACGGGCAGAGGGAAACATTCAGTACTTC.